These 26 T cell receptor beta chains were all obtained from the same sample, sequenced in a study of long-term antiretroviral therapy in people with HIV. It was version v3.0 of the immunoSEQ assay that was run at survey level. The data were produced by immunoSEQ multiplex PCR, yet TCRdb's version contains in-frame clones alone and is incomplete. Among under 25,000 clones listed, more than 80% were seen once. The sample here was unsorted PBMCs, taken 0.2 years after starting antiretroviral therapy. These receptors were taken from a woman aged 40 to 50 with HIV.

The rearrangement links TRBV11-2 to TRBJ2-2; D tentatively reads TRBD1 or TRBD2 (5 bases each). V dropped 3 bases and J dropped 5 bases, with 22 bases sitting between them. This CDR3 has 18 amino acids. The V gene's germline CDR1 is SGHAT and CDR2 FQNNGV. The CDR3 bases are TGTGCCAGCAGCTTTGGGACCGGGGCCTATTCACCTACCGGGGAGCTGTTTTTT. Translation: CASSFGTGAYSPTGELFF.

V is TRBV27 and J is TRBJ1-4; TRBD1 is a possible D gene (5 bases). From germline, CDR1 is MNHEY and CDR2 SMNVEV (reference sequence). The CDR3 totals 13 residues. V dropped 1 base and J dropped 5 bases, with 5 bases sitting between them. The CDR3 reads CASSLWGNEKLFF. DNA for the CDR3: TGTGCCAGCAGTTTATGGGGGAATGAAAAACTGTTTTTT.

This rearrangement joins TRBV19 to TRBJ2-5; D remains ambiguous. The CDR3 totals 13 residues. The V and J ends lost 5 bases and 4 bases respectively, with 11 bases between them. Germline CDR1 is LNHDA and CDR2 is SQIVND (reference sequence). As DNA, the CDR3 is TGTGCCAGTAGTTCCTCGGACGGAGAGACCCAGTACTTC. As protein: CASSSSDGETQYF.

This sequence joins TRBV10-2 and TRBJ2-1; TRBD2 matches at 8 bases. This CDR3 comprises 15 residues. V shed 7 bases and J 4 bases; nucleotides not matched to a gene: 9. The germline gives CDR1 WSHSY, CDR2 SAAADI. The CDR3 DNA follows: TGCGCCAGCAAAATCGGCCTAGCGGGTTACAATGAGCAGTTCTTC. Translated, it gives CASKIGLAGYNEQFF.

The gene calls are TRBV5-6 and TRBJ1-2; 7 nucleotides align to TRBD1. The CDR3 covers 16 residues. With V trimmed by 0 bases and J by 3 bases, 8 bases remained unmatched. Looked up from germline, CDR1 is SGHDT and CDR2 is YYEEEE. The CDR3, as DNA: TGTGCCAGCAGCTTGGGGTTGACAGGGACCTACTATGGCTACACCTTC. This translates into CASSLGLTGTYYGYTF.

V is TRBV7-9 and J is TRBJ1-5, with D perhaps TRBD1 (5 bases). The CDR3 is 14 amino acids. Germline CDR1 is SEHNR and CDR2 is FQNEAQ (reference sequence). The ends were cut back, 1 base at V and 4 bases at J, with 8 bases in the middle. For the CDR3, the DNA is TGTGCCAGCAGCTTAGGGGGACCTAATCAGCCCCAGCATTTT. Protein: CASSLGGPNQPQHF. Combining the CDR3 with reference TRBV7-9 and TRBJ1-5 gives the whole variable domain DTGVSQNPRHKITKRGQNVTFRCDPISEHNRLYWYRQTLGQGPEFLTYFQNEAQLEKSRLLSDRFSAERPKGSFSTLEIQRTEQGDSAMYLCASSLGGPNQPQHFGDGTRLSIL.

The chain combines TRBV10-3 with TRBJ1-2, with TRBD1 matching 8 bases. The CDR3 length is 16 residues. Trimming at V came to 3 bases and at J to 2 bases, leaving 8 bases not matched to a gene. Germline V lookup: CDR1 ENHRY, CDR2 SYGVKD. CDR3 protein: CAISDPGQGGNYGYTF. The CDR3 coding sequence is TGTGCCATCAGTGACCCAGGACAGGGAGGCAACTATGGCTACACCTTC.

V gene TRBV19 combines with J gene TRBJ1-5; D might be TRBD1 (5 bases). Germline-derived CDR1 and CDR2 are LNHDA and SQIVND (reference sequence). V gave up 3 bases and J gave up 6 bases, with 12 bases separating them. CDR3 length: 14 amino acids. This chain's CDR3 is CASSIGGVLQPQHF. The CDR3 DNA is TGTGCCAGTAGTATCGGGGGAGTTCTTCAGCCCCAGCATTTT.

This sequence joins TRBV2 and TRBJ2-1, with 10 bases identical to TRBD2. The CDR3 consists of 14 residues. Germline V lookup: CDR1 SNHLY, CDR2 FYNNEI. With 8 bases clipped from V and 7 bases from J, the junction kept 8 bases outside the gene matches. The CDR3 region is CASPFGLAVNEQFF. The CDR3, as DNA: TGTGCCAGCCCCTTTGGACTAGCGGTGAATGAGCAGTTCTTC.

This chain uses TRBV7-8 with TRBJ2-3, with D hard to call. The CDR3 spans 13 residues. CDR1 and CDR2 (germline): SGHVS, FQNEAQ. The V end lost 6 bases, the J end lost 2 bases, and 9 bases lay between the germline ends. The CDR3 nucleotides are TGTGCCAGCAGGCCTACCCCCACAGATACGCAGTATTTT. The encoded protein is CASRPTPTDTQYF.

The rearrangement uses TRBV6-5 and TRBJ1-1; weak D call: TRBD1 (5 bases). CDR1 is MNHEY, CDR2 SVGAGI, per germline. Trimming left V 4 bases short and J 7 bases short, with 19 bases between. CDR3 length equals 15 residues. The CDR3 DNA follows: TGTGCCAGCAGTTCCCCCCGGGGGGGAGAAATTGAAGCTTTCTTT. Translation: CASSSPRGGEIEAFF.

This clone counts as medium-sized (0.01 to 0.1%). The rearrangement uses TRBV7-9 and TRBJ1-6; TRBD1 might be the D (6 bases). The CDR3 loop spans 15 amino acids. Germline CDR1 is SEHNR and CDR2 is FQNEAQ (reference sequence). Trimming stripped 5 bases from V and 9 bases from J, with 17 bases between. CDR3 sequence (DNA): TGTGCCAGCAGCCCAAGGGGGGACTCGGGTTCACCCCTCCACTTT. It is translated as CASSPRGDSGSPLHF.

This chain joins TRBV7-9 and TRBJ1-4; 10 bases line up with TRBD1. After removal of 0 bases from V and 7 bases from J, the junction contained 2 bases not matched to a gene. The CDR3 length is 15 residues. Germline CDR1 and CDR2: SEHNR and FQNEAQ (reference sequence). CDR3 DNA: TGTGCCAGCAGCTTAGCGAGACAGGGGGCTGAAAAACTGTTTTTT. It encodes CASSLARQGAEKLFF.

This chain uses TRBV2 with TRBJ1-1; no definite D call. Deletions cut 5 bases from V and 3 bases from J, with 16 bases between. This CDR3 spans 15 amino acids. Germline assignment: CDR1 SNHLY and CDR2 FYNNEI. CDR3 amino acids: CASSQTRGSDTEAFF. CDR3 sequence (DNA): TGTGCCAGCAGTCAAACGCGGGGTTCGGACACTGAAGCTTTCTTT. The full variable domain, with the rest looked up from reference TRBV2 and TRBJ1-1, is EPEVTQTPSHQVTQMGQEVILRCVPISNHLYFYWYRQILGQKVEFLVSFYNNEISEKSEIFDDQFSVERPDGSNFTLKIRSTKLEDSAMYFCASSQTRGSDTEAFFGQGTRLTVV.

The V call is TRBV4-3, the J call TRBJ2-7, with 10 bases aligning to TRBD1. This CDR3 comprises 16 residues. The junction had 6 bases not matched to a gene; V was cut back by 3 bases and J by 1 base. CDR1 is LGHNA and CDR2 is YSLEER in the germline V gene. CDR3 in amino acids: CASSHLPGQGSYEQYF. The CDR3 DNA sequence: TGCGCCAGCAGCCATCTACCGGGACAGGGGTCCTACGAGCAGTACTTC.

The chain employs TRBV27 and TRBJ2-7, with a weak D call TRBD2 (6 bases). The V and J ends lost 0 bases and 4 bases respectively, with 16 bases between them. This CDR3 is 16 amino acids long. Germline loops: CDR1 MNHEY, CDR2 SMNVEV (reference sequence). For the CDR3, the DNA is TGTGCCAGCAGTTTATCGCTGGGGGGATCCCCATACGAGCAGTACTTC. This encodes CASSLSLGGSPYEQYF.

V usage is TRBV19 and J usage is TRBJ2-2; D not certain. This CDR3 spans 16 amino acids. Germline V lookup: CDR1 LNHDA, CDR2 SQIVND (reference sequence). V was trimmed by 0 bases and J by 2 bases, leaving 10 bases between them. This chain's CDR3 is CASSIDHHRNTGELFF. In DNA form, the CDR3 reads TGTGCCAGTAGTATAGATCATCACAGAAACACCGGGGAGCTGTTTTTT.

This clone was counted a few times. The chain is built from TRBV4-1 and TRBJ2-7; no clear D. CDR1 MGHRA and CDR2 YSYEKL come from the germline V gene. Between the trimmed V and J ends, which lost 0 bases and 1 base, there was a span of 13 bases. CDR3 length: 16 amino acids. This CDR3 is CASSQDWGTPSYEQYF. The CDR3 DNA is TGCGCCAGCAGCCAAGATTGGGGTACCCCTTCCTACGAGCAGTACTTC.

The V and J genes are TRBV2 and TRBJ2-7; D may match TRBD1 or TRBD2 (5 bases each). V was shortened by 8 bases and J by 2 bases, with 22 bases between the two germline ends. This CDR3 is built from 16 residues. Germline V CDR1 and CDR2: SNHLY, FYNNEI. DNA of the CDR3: TGTGCCAGCTTCGGGGCCAGTGACATTCCTACCTACGAGCAGTACTTC. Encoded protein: CASFGASDIPTYEQYF.

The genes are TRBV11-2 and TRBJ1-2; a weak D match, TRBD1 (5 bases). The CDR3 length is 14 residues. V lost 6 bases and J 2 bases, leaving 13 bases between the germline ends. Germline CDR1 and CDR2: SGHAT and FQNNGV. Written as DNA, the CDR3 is TGTGCCAGCAGTCCTACGGGGGTCAACTATGGCTACACCTTC. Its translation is CASSPTGVNYGYTF.

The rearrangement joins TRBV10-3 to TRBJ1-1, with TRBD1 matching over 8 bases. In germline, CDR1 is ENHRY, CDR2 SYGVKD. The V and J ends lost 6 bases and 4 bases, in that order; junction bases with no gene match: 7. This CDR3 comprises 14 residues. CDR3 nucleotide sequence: TGTGCCATCAGCTTTGACAGGGGTGGCACTGAAGCTTTCTTT. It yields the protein CAISFDRGGTEAFF.

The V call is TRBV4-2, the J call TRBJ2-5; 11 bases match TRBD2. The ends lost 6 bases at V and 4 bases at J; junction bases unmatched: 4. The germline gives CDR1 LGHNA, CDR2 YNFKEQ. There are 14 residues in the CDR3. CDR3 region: CASSPTSGRETQYF. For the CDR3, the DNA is TGTGCCAGCAGTCCCACTAGCGGGAGAGAGACCCAGTACTTC.

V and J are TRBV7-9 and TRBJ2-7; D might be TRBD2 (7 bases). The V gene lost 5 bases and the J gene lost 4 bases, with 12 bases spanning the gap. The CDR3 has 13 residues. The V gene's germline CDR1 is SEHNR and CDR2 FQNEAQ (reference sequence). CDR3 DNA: TGTGCCAGCAGCGGGGGGGCCTCGTACGAGCAGTACTTC. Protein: CASSGGASYEQYF.

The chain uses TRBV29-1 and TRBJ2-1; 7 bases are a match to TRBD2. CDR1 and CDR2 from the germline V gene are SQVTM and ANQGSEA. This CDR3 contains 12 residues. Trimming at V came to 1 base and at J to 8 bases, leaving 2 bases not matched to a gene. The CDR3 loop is CSVEGLAYEQFF. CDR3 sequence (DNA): TGCAGCGTTGAAGGACTAGCTTATGAGCAGTTCTTC.

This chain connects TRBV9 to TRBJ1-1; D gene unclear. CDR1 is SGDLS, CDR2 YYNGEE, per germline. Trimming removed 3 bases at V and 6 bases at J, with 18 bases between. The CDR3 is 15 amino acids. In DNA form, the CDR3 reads TGTGCCAGCAGCGCCACGGACGAATATGGGGCTGAAGCTTTCTTT. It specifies CASSATDEYGAEAFF.

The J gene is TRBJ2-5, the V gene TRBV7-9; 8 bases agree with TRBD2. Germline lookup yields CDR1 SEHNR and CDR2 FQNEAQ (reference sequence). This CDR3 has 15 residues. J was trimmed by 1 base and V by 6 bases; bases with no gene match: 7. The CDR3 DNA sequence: TGTGCCAGCAGATCACTAGCGGAGCCCCAAGAGACCCAGTACTTC. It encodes CASRSLAEPQETQYF.